This T cell receptor (beta chain) came from a study of regulatory T cells in long-lasting Graves disease. Study summary: New Graves' disease cases had less than 3 months of antithyroid drugs.

Overall study results and limits: Persistent disease showed a preference for TRBV28, TRBJ1-2 and TRBJ2-5.

In germline, CDR1 is DFQATT, CDR2 SNEGSKA (reference sequence). This CDR3 comprises 14 residues. Germline trimming cut 6 bases from V and 6 bases from J; bases unmatched to any gene: 10. The time point denotes: newly diagnosed GD, antithyroid drugs for less than 3 months. There was RNA extracted from PBMCs, and the TCR library was made from it. Under American Thyroid Association guidelines, Graves' disease was diagnosed. The authors drew about 9 milliliters of peripheral blood into EDTA tubes. iRepertoire HTBI primers and Arm-PCR of CDR3 regions built TCR beta libraries. TCRdb recomputed calls from the multiplex PCR reads with MiXCR, one row per CDR3 protein. The data show some 250,000 distinct CDR3 sequences, around 19% seen once. Ten or more counts support this clonotype. The antigen is unknown.

This chain uses TRBV20-1 with TRBJ2-1, with 8 bases aligning to TRBD2. The sequences come from peripheral blood mononuclear cells (PBMCs), collected at new diagnosis, from a patient treated with antithyroid drugs. The receptor comes from a female donor with Graves disease. The CDR3 nucleotides read TGCAGTGCGGGCCCGAGCGGGAGAGGCAATGAGCAGTTCTTC. It is translated as CSAGPSGRGNEQFF.